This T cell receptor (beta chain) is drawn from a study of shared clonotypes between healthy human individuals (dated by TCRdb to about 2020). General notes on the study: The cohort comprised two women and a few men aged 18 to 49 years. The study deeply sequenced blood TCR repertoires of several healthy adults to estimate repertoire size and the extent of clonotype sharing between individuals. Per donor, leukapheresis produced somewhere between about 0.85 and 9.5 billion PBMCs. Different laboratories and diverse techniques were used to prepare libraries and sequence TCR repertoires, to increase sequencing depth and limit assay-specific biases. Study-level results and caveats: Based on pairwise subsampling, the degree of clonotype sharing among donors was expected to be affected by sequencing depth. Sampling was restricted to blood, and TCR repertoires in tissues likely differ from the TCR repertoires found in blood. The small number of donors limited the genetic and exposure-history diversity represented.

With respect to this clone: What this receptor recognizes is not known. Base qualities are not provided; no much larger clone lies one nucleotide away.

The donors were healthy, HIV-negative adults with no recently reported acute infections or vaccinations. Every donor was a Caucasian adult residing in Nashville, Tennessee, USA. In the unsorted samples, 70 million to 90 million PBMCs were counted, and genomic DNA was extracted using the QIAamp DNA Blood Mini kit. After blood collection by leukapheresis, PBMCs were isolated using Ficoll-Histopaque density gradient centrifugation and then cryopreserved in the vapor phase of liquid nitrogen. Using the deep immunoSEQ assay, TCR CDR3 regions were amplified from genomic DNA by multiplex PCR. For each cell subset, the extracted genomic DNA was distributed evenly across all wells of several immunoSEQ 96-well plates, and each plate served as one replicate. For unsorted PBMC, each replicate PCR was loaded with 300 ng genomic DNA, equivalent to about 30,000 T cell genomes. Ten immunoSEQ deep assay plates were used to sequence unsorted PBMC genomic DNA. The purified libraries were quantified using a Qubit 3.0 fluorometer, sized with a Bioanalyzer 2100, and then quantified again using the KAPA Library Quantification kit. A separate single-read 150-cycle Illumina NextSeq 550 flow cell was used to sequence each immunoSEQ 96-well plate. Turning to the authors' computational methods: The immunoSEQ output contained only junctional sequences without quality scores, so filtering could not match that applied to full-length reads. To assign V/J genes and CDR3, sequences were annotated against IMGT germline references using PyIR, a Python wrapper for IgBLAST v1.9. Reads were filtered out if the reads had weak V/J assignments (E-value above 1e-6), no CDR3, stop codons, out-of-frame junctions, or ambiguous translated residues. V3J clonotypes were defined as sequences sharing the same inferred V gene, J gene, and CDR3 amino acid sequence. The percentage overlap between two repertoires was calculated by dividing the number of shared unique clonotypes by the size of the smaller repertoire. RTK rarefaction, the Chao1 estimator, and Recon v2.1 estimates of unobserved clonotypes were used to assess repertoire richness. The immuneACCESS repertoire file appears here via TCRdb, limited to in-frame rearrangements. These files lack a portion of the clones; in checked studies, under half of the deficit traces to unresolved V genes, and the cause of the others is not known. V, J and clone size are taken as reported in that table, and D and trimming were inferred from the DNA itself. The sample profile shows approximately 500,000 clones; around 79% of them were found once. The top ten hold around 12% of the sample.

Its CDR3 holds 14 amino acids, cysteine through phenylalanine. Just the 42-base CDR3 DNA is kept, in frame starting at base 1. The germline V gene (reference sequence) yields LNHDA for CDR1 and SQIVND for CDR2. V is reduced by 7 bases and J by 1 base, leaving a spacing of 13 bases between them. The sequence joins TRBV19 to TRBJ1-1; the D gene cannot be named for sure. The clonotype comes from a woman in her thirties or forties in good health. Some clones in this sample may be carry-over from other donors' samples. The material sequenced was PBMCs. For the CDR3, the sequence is CASIPRVANTEAFF. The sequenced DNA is TGTGCCAGTATCCCCCGGGTGGCGAACACTGAAGCTTTCTTT.